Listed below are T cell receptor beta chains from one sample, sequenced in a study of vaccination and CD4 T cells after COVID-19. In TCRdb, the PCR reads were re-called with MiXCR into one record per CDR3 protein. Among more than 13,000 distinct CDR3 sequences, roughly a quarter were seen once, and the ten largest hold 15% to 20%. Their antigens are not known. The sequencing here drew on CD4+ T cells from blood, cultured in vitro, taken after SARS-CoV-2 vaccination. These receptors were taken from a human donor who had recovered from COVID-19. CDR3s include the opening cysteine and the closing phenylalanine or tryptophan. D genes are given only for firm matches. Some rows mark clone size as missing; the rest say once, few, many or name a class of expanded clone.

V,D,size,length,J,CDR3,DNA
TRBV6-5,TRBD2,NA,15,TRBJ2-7,CASSYGSSGTYEQYF,TGTGCCAGCAGTTACGGGTCTAGCGGCACCTACGAGCAGTACTTC
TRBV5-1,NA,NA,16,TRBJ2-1,CASSTYGTTRDNEQFF,TGCGCCAGCAGCACCTACGGCACCACTCGGGACAATGAGCAGTTCTTC
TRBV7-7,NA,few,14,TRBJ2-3,CASSLGSVTDTQYF,TGTGCCAGCAGCTTAGGGTCCGTAACAGATACGCAGTATTTT
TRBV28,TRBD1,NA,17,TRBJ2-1,CASSLSHGQVSYNEQFF,TGTGCCAGCAGTTTATCCCACGGACAGGTCTCCTACAATGAGCAGTTCTTC
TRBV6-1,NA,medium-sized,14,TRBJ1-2,CASSRLVQDYGYTF,TGTGCCAGCAGTCGACTCGTGCAGGACTATGGCTACACCTTC
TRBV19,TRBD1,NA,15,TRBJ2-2,CASKPGQGATGELFF,TGTGCCAGTAAACCGGGACAGGGGGCGACCGGGGAGCTGTTTTTT
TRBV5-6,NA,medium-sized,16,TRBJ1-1,CASSLLGGGGNTEAFF,TGTGCCAGCAGCTTGTTGGGGGGGGGCGGGAACACTGAAGCTTTCTTT
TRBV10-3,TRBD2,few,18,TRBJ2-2,CAISPGLAGGGDRGELFF,TGTGCCATCAGTCCGGGACTAGCGGGAGGAGGGGACCGCGGGGAGCTGTTTTTT
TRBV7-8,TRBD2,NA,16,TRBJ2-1,CASSYRTSGLYNEQFF,TGTGCCAGCAGCTACCGGACTAGCGGTCTTTACAATGAGCAGTTCTTC
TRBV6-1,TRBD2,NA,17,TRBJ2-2,CASTNRGLAGASGELFF,TGTGCCAGCACCAACCGAGGACTAGCGGGAGCTAGTGGGGAGCTGTTTTTT
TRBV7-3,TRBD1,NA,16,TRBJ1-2,CASSPGGTGGGYGYTF,TGTGCCAGCAGCCCCGGCGGGACAGGGGGAGGCTATGGCTACACCTTC
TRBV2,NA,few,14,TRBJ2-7,CASTVGPLQNEQYF,TGTGCCAGCACCGTGGGGCCTCTGCAGAACGAGCAGTACTTC
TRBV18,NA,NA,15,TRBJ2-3,CASSPEYLATDTQYF,TGTGCCAGCTCACCAGAGTATCTAGCAACAGATACGCAGTATTTT
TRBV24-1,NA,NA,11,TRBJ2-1,CATRESNEQFF,TGTGCCACCAGGGAAAGTAATGAGCAGTTCTTC
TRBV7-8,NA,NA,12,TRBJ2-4,CASSFYRDIQYF,TGTGCCAGCAGCTTCTACCGGGACATTCAGTACTTC
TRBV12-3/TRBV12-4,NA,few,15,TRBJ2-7,CASSKTGGQTYEQYF,TGTGCCAGCAGTAAAACCGGAGGACAGACCTACGAGCAGTACTTC
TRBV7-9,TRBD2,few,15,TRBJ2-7,CASSLKAGGSYEQYF,TGTGCCAGCAGCCTCAAAGCGGGAGGGTCCTACGAGCAGTACTTC
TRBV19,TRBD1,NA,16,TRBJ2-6,CASSNTGGSGANVLTF,TGTGCCAGTAGTAATACAGGGGGCAGTGGGGCCAACGTCCTGACTTTC
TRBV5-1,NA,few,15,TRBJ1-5,CASSLGPTQGQPQHF,TGCGCCAGCAGCTTGGGGCCTACCCAAGGGCAGCCCCAGCATTTT
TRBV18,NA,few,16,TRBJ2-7,CASSPPAPGGSYEQYF,TGTGCCAGCTCACCACCGGCGCCAGGCGGCTCCTACGAGCAGTACTTC
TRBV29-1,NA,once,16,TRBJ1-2,CSVQRGGGRGYYGYTF,TGCAGCGTTCAACGGGGGGGTGGCAGGGGATACTATGGCTACACCTTC
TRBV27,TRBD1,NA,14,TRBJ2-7,CASSSNTRGYEQYF,TGTGCCAGCAGTTCAAACACCAGGGGGTACGAGCAGTACTTC
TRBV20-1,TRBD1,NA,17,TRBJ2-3,CSASAPPGQRQPDTQYF,TGCAGTGCTAGTGCGCCTCCGGGACAGCGTCAGCCAGATACGCAGTATTTT
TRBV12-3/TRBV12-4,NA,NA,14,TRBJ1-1,CASTLGSENTEAFF,TGTGCCAGCACCCTTGGGTCAGAGAACACTGAAGCTTTCTTT
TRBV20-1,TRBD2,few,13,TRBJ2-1,CRTGTSGRNEQFF,TGCAGAACCGGGACTAGCGGGAGGAATGAGCAGTTCTTC
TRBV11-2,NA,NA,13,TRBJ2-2,CASSLGLSGELFF,TGTGCCAGCAGCTTAGGGTTGTCGGGGGAGCTGTTTTTT
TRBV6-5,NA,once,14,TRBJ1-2,CASSYSDGGYGYTF,TGTGCCAGCAGTTACTCCGACGGGGGCTATGGCTACACCTTC
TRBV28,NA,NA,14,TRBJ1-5,CASRNYRVGQPQHF,TGTGCCAGCAGAAACTACAGGGTCGGCCAGCCCCAGCATTTT
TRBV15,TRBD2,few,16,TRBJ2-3,CATSRVKTSGTDTQYF,TGTGCCACCAGCAGAGTAAAGACTAGCGGTACAGATACGCAGTATTTT
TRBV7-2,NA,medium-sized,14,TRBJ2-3,CASSLGLHTDTQYF,TGTGCCAGCAGCTTAGGACTTCACACAGATACGCAGTATTTT
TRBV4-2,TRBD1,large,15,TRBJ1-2,CASSPRDRVSYGYTF,TGTGCCAGCAGCCCGCGGGACAGGGTATCCTATGGCTACACCTTC